A selection of T cell receptor beta chains follows, all from one sample in a study of blood T cell repertoires in COVID-19. TCRdb keeps only in-frame clones here, not all; method: immunoSEQ multiplex PCR. Counted here are roughly 50,000 clones, around 80% occurring once; the ten biggest clones make up 3% to 3.5%. The sequenced sample consisted of peripheral blood. These receptors were obtained from a man in his 60s with acute or convalescent COVID-19. Each CDR3 is given with its conserved first and last residue. D genes are given only for firm matches. Size is stated for part of the rows, as once, few or many counts, or as a class when the clone is expanded.

V gene	D gene	J gene	clone size	CDR3 DNA	CDR3 protein
TRBV3-1/TRBV3-2	TRBD1	TRBJ1-2	NA	TGTGCCAGTTGGGATCCGACAGGGTCCTATGGCTACACCTTC	CASWDPTGSYGYTF
TRBV7-2	TRBD1	TRBJ1-1	NA	TGTGCCAGCAAGGGACAGGGGAACCCGAACACTGAAGCTTTCTTT	CASKGQGNPNTEAFF
TRBV19	NA	TRBJ2-7	NA	TGTGCCAGTAGTCTAGCGGGACAGGGTTACGAGCAGTACTTC	CASSLAGQGYEQYF
TRBV6-6	TRBD1	TRBJ2-1	NA	TGTGCCAGCACTCGCACCCCCGGGACAGGGAATGAGCAGTTCTTC	CASTRTPGTGNEQFF
TRBV5-8	NA	TRBJ1-2	once	TGTGCCAGCAGCCGCGCGGACTATGGCTACACCTTC	CASSRADYGYTF
TRBV12-3/TRBV12-4	NA	TRBJ1-2	NA	TGTGCCAGCAGTTTAGGGTGGGGGGATGGCTACACCTTC	CASSLGWGDGYTF
TRBV27	TRBD1	TRBJ2-5	NA	TGTGCCAGCAGTTCCCAGGCAGGGGGCATGGAGACCCAGTACTTC	CASSSQAGGMETQYF
TRBV7-8	NA	TRBJ1-2	NA	TGTGCCAGCAGCTTGACCCTAGCTAACTATGGCTACACCTTC	CASSLTLANYGYTF
TRBV24-1	NA	TRBJ2-2	few	TGTGCCACCAGTGCCCTAAACACTGGCGGCGGGGAGCTGTTTTTT	CATSALNTGGGELFF
TRBV6-4	NA	TRBJ1-1	few	TGTGCCAGCAGTGACTTGGGAGGGGACACTGAAGCTTTCTTT	CASSDLGGDTEAFF
TRBV11-1	TRBD2	TRBJ2-7	NA	TGTGCCAGCAGCAATGCCGGGACTAGCGGGGGGGAGCAGTACTTC	CASSNAGTSGGEQYF
TRBV7-3	NA	TRBJ2-3	NA	TGTGCCAGCAGCCTAAACCCGCACCGCGGGACCCTCTCCGCCCGCCCCACAGATACGCAGTATTTT	CASSLNPHRGTLSARPTDTQYF
TRBV7-2	TRBD2	TRBJ2-7	NA	TGTGCCAGCAGCTTCAGCGGGAGAGGGTACGAGCAGTACTTC	CASSFSGRGYEQYF
TRBV6-1	TRBD2	TRBJ2-5	NA	TGTGCCAGCAGTGAAGCGGGAGTAGCGGGAGGGAGAGAGACCCAGTACTTC	CASSEAGVAGGRETQYF
TRBV7-2	NA	TRBJ1-5	NA	TGTGCCAGCAGCCCCTCCGGGCAGCCCCAGCATTTT	CASSPSGQPQHF
TRBV7-6	TRBD2	TRBJ2-3	few	TGTGCCAGCAGCTTAGTAGGCCTAGCGGGCACAGATACGCAGTATTTT	CASSLVGLAGTDTQYF
TRBV7-2	TRBD1	TRBJ1-2	NA	TGTGCCAGCAGCCACAGGGGGAACTATGGCTACACCTTC	CASSHRGNYGYTF
TRBV7-3	TRBD2	TRBJ2-2	NA	TGTGCCAGCAGCCCAACCCCGGGACTAGCGGACACCGGGGAGCTGTTTTTT	CASSPTPGLADTGELFF
TRBV24-1	NA	TRBJ1-2	NA	TGTGCCACCAGGGGGGCAGGGTTTGACTCAAACTATGGCTACACCTTC	CATRGAGFDSNYGYTF
TRBV6-5	TRBD2	TRBJ2-7	NA	TGTGCCAGCATTCCCGGCGGGAGCTCCTACGAGCAGTACTTC	CASIPGGSSYEQYF
TRBV28	NA	TRBJ2-4	NA	TGTGCCAGCACGGCGGGACAGTCGTACATTCAGTACTTC	CASTAGQSYIQYF
TRBV28	TRBD1	TRBJ2-7	NA	TGTGCCAGCAGTCTGGAGGGACAGGGGAACTACGAGCAGTACTTC	CASSLEGQGNYEQYF
TRBV5-1	TRBD1	TRBJ2-5	NA	TGCGCCAGCAGCTTGGTAGGGGGCGACCTCCAAGAGACCCAGTACTTC	CASSLVGGDLQETQYF